These T cell receptor beta chains were read from a single sample in a study of OX40 agonist ivuxolimab in advanced cancers. The repertoire was sequenced with immunoSEQ multiplex PCR; TCRdb's copy has only in-frame clones and lacks some. The sample yields about 120,000 clones, over 75% seen once. The sequencing used CD4+ or CD8+ T cells sorted from blood, collected in a trial of the OX40 agonist ivuxolimab. The receptors here all came from an adult with an advanced solid tumor such as melanoma, head and neck, liver or kidney cancer. The CDR3 runs from the conserved cysteine through the conserved F or W. Fields, in order: clone size, CDR3 length, J gene, V gene, D gene, CDR3 protein, CDR3 DNA. The D gene is left open where the match is weak. Rows give clone size only sometimes, using once, few, many, or a class for an expanded clone.

>once|15|TRBJ2-5|TRBV9|.
CASSVTPSLEETQYF
TGTGCCAGCAGCGTAACGCCCTCTCTTGAAGAGACCCAGTACTTC
>.|18|TRBJ2-6|TRBV9|TRBD1
CASSVSGTGPSGANVLTF
TGTGCCAGCAGCGTAAGCGGGACAGGGCCCTCTGGGGCCAACGTCCTGACTTTC
>.|12|TRBJ2-2|TRBV5-4|.
CASSSRPGELFF
TGTGCCAGCAGCTCCAGACCCGGGGAGCTGTTTTTT
>.|14|TRBJ2-7|TRBV5-1|TRBD2
CASSLVAGSYEQYF
TGCGCCAGCAGCTTGGTAGCGGGGTCCTACGAGCAGTACTTC
>.|13|TRBJ2-1|TRBV10-3|.
CAIAGGSYNEQFF
TGTGCCATCGCAGGAGGGAGCTACAATGAGCAGTTCTTC
>.|11|TRBJ2-5|TRBV7-2|.
CASSPQETQYF
TGTGCCAGCAGCCCCCAAGAGACCCAGTACTTC
>.|18|TRBJ2-1|TRBV7-6|TRBD2
CASSLMTSGGAGYNEQFF
TGTGCCAGCAGCTTAATGACTAGCGGGGGGGCCGGGTACAATGAGCAGTTCTTC
>.|16|TRBJ2-1|TRBV19|.
CASRLEHSSSYNEQFF
TGTGCCAGTAGGTTGGAGCACTCGAGCTCCTACAATGAGCAGTTCTTC
>.|17|TRBJ2-1|TRBV7-2|.
CASSQVGQESSYNEQFF
TGTGCCAGCAGCCAGGTGGGTCAGGAAAGCTCCTACAATGAGCAGTTCTTC
>.|13|TRBJ2-7|TRBV7-6|TRBD1
CASSLGQPYEQYF
TGTGCCAGCAGCTTGGGACAGCCTTACGAGCAGTACTTC
>.|13|TRBJ2-7|TRBV7-9|.
CASSARGSYEQYF
TGTGCCAGCAGCGCGAGGGGATCCTACGAGCAGTACTTC
>few|13|TRBJ1-5|TRBV7-6|.
CASSAPSPQPQHF
TGTGCCAGCAGCGCCCCTTCCCCCCAGCCCCAGCATTTT
>.|14|TRBJ1-6|TRBV18|.
CASSPPGWDSPLHF
TGTGCCAGCTCACCACCGGGCTGGGATTCACCCCTCCACTTT
>.|11|TRBJ1-1|TRBV20-1|.
CRGASYTEAFF
TGCAGGGGGGCGTCGTACACTGAAGCTTTCTTT
>.|15|TRBJ1-1|TRBV4-2|.
CASSQVQGGVAEAFF
TGTGCCAGCAGCCAAGTCCAAGGGGGAGTCGCTGAAGCTTTCTTT
>.|16|TRBJ1-3|TRBV28|TRBD1
CASSAGTASSGNTIYF
TGTGCCAGCAGTGCCGGGACAGCTAGCTCTGGAAACACCATATATTTT
>.|15|TRBJ1-2|TRBV28|.
CASSPTGIISYGYTF
TGTGCCAGCAGTCCGACAGGAATTATTTCCTATGGCTACACCTTC
>.|14|TRBJ2-1|TRBV18|.
CASSPPRGDNEQFF
TGTGCCAGCTCACCACCTCGGGGTGACAATGAGCAGTTCTTC
>.|13|TRBJ2-5|TRBV18|.
CASSDRYQETQYF
TGTGCCAGCTCGGACCGATACCAAGAGACCCAGTACTTC
>few|15|TRBJ2-3|TRBV2|.
CASSDSRTSTDTQYF
TGTGCCAGCAGTGATAGCAGAACCAGCACAGATACGCAGTATTTT
>once|16|TRBJ2-3|TRBV13|TRBD2
CASSSPGLAAGDTQYF
TGTGCCAGCAGCTCCCCCGGACTAGCGGCAGGCGATACGCAGTATTTT
>.|14|TRBJ2-7|TRBV14|.
CASSQVGRLREQYF
TGTGCCAGCAGCCAGGTCGGACGGCTACGCGAGCAGTACTTC
>.|15|TRBJ2-1|TRBV18|TRBD2
CASSALAGAYNEQFF
TGTGCCAGCTCAGCCCTAGCGGGGGCGTACAATGAGCAGTTCTTC
>.|12|TRBJ1-2|TRBV6-5|.
CASKQGHYGYTF
TGTGCCAGCAAGCAGGGGCACTATGGCTACACCTTC
>.|15|TRBJ1-1|TRBV28|TRBD1
CASRGTGPGNTEAFF
TGTGCCAGCAGGGGGACAGGGCCGGGGAACACTGAAGCTTTCTTT
>.|12|TRBJ2-7|TRBV6-5|.
CASTGEGYEQYF
TGTGCCAGCACGGGAGAGGGGTACGAGCAGTACTTC
>.|17|TRBJ2-4|TRBV2|TRBD1
CASSVRQGMSAKNIQYF
TGTGCCAGCAGCGTTAGACAGGGGATGAGCGCCAAAAACATTCAGTACTTC
>.|15|TRBJ1-4|TRBV5-1|TRBD1
CASSVGGQGNEKLFF
TGCGCCAGCAGCGTAGGTGGACAGGGGAATGAAAAACTGTTTTTT
>.|13|TRBJ2-5|TRBV7-6|.
CASSLGQLETQYF
TGTGCCAGCAGCCTAGGACAGCTAGAGACCCAGTACTTC
>.|14|TRBJ1-2|TRBV28|.
CASGPLRRDYGYTF
TGTGCCAGCGGACCCTTACGGCGCGATTATGGCTACACCTTC
>.|13|TRBJ2-1|TRBV12-5|TRBD1
CASGLDRANEQFF
TGTGCTAGTGGTTTAGACAGGGCCAATGAGCAGTTCTTC
>.|12|TRBJ2-7|TRBV18|.
CASSPNSYEQYF
TGTGCCAGCTCACCGAACAGCTACGAGCAGTACTTC
>once|15|TRBJ1-1|TRBV18|.
CASSPPSQGFAEAFF
TGTGCCAGCTCACCACCGTCACAGGGTTTTGCTGAAGCTTTCTTT
>.|14|TRBJ1-2|TRBV7-8|TRBD1
CASNPGTGSYGYTF
TGTGCCAGCAACCCTGGGACAGGGAGCTATGGCTACACCTTC
>once|14|TRBJ2-7|TRBV5-6|.
CASSLLGRDHEQYF
TGTGCCAGCAGCTTGTTGGGCAGGGACCACGAGCAGTACTTC
>.|16|TRBJ1-5|TRBV4-2|.
CASSQDSSPDGQPQHF
TGTGCCAGCAGCCAAGATTCGTCCCCAGACGGTCAGCCCCAGCATTTT
>.|16|TRBJ2-5|TRBV5-4|TRBD2
CASSPGASGFKETQYF
TGTGCCAGCAGTCCCGGGGCTAGCGGATTTAAAGAGACCCAGTACTTC
>.|16|TRBJ2-5|TRBV5-1|TRBD2
CASSFSGGPVQETQYF
TGCGCCAGCAGCTTTAGCGGGGGCCCCGTCCAAGAGACCCAGTACTTC
>.|13|TRBJ2-1|TRBV27|.
CASSFGQYNEQFF
TGTGCCAGCAGTTTCGGACAGTACAATGAGCAGTTCTTC
>.|14|TRBJ2-1|TRBV2|.
CASSEGTANNEQFF
TGTGCCAGCAGTGAAGGGACAGCAAACAATGAGCAGTTCTTC
>.|20|TRBJ2-3|TRBV19|TRBD2
CASSPTQLAGSQTNTDTQYF
TGTGCCAGTAGCCCAACCCAACTAGCGGGGTCTCAAACGAACACAGATACGCAGTATTTT
>.|15|TRBJ1-6|TRBV9|.
CASSRTASSGSPLHF
TGTGCCAGCAGTCGGACGGCTAGTTCGGGTTCACCCCTCCACTTT
>.|14|TRBJ1-6|TRBV11-2|.
CASSSIPGLPPLHF
TGTGCCAGCAGCTCGATCCCGGGTCTCCCACCCCTCCACTTT
>.|15|TRBJ2-7|TRBV7-2|TRBD1
CASSLGRTGTYEQYF
TGTGCCAGCAGCTTAGGCCGGACAGGTACCTACGAGCAGTACTTC
>.|16|TRBJ2-5|TRBV7-2|.
CASSLAGSPSGETQYF
TGTGCCAGCAGCTTGGCGGGCTCTCCCTCAGGGGAGACCCAGTACTTC
>once|13|TRBJ2-3|TRBV30|.
CAWSRGSLSYQYF
TGTGCCTGGAGTAGGGGGAGCTTATCTTATCAGTATTTT
>.|15|TRBJ2-3|TRBV30|TRBD2
CAWGGAGGPPDTQYF
TGTGCCTGGGGGGGAGCGGGGGGGCCCCCAGATACGCAGTATTTT
>.|14|TRBJ2-1|TRBV9|TRBD2
CASSVSGGYNEQFF
TGTGCCAGCAGCGTAAGCGGGGGGTACAATGAGCAGTTCTTC
>few|14|TRBJ2-3|TRBV5-4|TRBD1
CASSSGTDTDTQYF
TGTGCCAGCAGCTCCGGGACAGACACAGATACGCAGTATTTT
>few|14|TRBJ1-3|TRBV6-5|.
CASSRTPLGNTIYF
TGTGCCAGCAGTCGAACTCCTCTGGGAAACACCATATATTTT
>.|13|TRBJ1-4|TRBV5-6|.
CASSIRVGEKLFF
TGTGCCAGCAGCATCAGGGTTGGGGAAAAACTGTTTTTT
>.|14|TRBJ1-6|TRBV28|.
CASSFPQDSRPLHF
TGTGCCAGCAGTTTTCCGCAGGACTCTCGACCCCTCCACTTT
>.|14|TRBJ2-7|TRBV16|.
CASSEQQDSYEQYF
TGTGCCAGCAGCGAACAACAGGATTCCTACGAGCAGTACTTC
>.|16|TRBJ2-1|TRBV11-2|TRBD2
CASSLATGTSGNEQFF
TGTGCCAGCAGCTTAGCAACTGGGACTAGCGGGAATGAGCAGTTCTTC
>.|15|TRBJ1-3|TRBV14|.
CASSPPLRSGNTIYF
TGTGCCAGCAGCCCCCCTCTGCGCTCTGGAAACACCATATATTTT